Below are 27 T cell receptor beta chains sequenced from a single sample in a study of T cell changes during pregnancy in multiple sclerosis (dated by TCRdb to between 2018 and 2021). Preparation of the library involved the immunoSEQ multiplex PCR assay. The source is immuneACCESS, and TCRdb retained only in-frame sequences with V and J called. Part of the clones is not carried over; for the studies checked, unresolved V genes explain less than half of this, and the remainder is unexplained. This sample is represented by about 70,000 clones; roughly 94% of them were singletons. Approximately 0.63% of the sample is held by the ten biggest clonotypes. The material was peripheral blood, obtained in the third trimester of pregnancy. These TCRs come from a female donor with multiple sclerosis, enrolled in a pregnancy study.

V and J are TRBV2 and TRBJ2-3; possible D gene TRBD1, 6 bases. V lost 8 bases, J lost 0 bases, and 12 bases lay in between. The germline V gene has CDR1 SNHLY and CDR2 FYNNEI. CDR3 length: 14 residues. CDR3 sequence reads: CASCWTVSTDTQYF. DNA for the CDR3: TGTGCCAGCTGTTGGACAGTTAGCACAGATACGCAGTATTTT.

This chain links TRBV7-3 with TRBJ1-1; tentatively, D is TRBD1 (5 bases). Trimming removed 1 base from V and 1 base from J, with 19 bases in between. Germline CDR1 is SGHTA and CDR2 is FQGTGA. The CDR3 has 18 residues. DNA for the CDR3: TGTGCCAGCAGCTTAAGGGGGGGGACGGTTAAACAGAACACTGAAGCTTTCTTT. Protein sequence: CASSLRGGTVKQNTEAFF.

The gene calls are TRBV6-5 and TRBJ1-2, with 7 bases that match TRBD1. The CDR3 sequence is 12 residues long. V lost 10 bases to trimming and J lost 2 bases; unmatched junction nucleotides: 4. Germline V lookup: CDR1 MNHEY, CDR2 SVGAGI. CDR3 loop: CATRQGNYGYTF. The CDR3 DNA reads as TGTGCCACCCGACAGGGAAACTATGGCTACACCTTC.

The CDR3 sequence: CASSLAGTGVYEQYF. In DNA form, the CDR3 reads TGTGCCAGCAGCTTGGCCGGGACAGGCGTCTACGAGCAGTACTTC. The chain has TRBV5-4 and TRBJ2-7; 8 positions agree with TRBD1. Germline V gives CDR1 SGHNT, CDR2 YYREEE (reference sequence). The CDR3 is made up of 15 amino acids. The trim removed 0 bases at V and 3 bases at J, leaving 5 bases unmatched.

The chain joins TRBV7-2 to TRBJ2-1, with D unclear. The CDR3 spans 14 residues. The ends were cut back, 5 bases at V and 1 base at J, with 9 bases in the middle. CDR1 and CDR2 from the germline V gene are SGHTA and FQGNSA. The CDR3 sequence is CASSPRVSYNEQFF. In nucleotides, the CDR3 is TGTGCCAGCAGCCCCCGGGTTTCCTACAATGAGCAGTTCTTC.

This chain uses TRBV11-2 with TRBJ1-3, with D unclear. The V and J ends lost 5 bases and 0 bases respectively, with 11 bases between them. This CDR3 is 15 amino acids long. Germline CDR1 is SGHAT and CDR2 is FQNNGV. DNA of the CDR3: TGTGCCAGCAGCCCCACGGGAATCTCTGGAAACACCATATATTTT. Translated: CASSPTGISGNTIYF.

The chain is built from TRBV9 and TRBJ1-5, with D uncertain. CDR3 length: 14 residues. CDR1 and CDR2 from the germline V gene are SGDLS and YYNGEE. V lost 0 bases and J 3 bases, leaving 7 bases between the germline ends. This CDR3 is CASSVDGVNQPQHF. CDR3 coding DNA: TGTGCCAGCAGCGTAGACGGGGTCAATCAGCCCCAGCATTTT. The full variable domain, rest sourced from reference TRBV9 and TRBJ1-5, is DSGVTQTPKHLITATGQRVTLRCSPRSGDLSVYWYQQSLDQGLQFLIQYYNGEERAKGNILERFSAQQFPDLHSELNLSSLELGDSALYFCASSVDGVNQPQHFGDGTRLSIL.

J is TRBJ1-5 and V is TRBV15; TRBD1 is a possible D gene (6 bases). CDR3 length equals 12 residues. V dropped 3 bases and J dropped 6 bases, with 6 bases sitting between them. The germline gives CDR1 LNHNV, CDR2 YYDKDF (reference sequence). CDR3 in amino acids: CATSSRGQPQHF. The CDR3 region has the DNA TGTGCCACCAGCAGCAGGGGTCAGCCCCAGCATTTT.

In this sample, this clone turned up once. The rearrangement joins TRBV27 to TRBJ1-2; TRBD1 agrees at 8 bases. V shed 6 bases and J 1 base; nucleotides not matched to a gene: 7. The CDR3 loop spans 15 amino acids. Germline assignment: CDR1 MNHEY and CDR2 SMNVEV (reference sequence). CDR3 DNA sequence: TGTGCCAGCAGACCGGACAGGGACTTTAACTATGGCTACACCTTC. Translation: CASRPDRDFNYGYTF.

The chain employs TRBV4-2 and TRBJ2-1; D is ambiguous. The CDR3 is 13 residues long. Germline lookup yields CDR1 LGHNA and CDR2 YNFKEQ. V lost 1 base, J lost 3 bases, and 4 bases lay in between. CDR3 loop: CASSQAGYNEQFF. CDR3 sequence (DNA): TGTGCCAGCAGCCAAGCGGGCTACAATGAGCAGTTCTTC.

The genes are TRBV4-3 and TRBJ2-1; tentative D call: TRBD1 (5 bases). This CDR3 contains 15 residues. Trimming removed 1 base at V and 6 bases at J, with 13 bases between. Germline lookup yields CDR1 LGHNA and CDR2 YSLEER. This chain's CDR3 is CASSQVQGLSNEQFF. CDR3 in DNA: TGCGCCAGCAGCCAAGTTCAGGGTCTAAGCAATGAGCAGTTCTTC.

The rearrangement joins TRBV7-3 to TRBJ1-1; unclear D gene. From germline, CDR1 is SGHTA and CDR2 FQGTGA. This CDR3 spans 17 amino acids. The ends were cut back, 5 bases at V and 0 bases at J, with 19 bases in the middle. The CDR3 region has the DNA TGTGCCAGCAGCGACACCCCGCAGGCACCCATGAACACTGAAGCTTTCTTT. It is translated as CASSDTPQAPMNTEAFF.

The chain employs TRBV7-2 and TRBJ2-4; TRBD2 matches 10 bases. The CDR3 totals 18 residues. Unmatched junction bases numbered 7, after V lost 1 base and J lost 1 base. The germline V gene encodes CDR1 SGHTA and CDR2 FQGNSA. DNA for the CDR3: TGTGCCAGCAGCTTAGTTAGTACTAGCGGGGTCGCCAAAAACATTCAGTACTTC. Protein product: CASSLVSTSGVAKNIQYF.

The J gene is TRBJ1-2, the V gene TRBV18; D is unclear. The V end was cut by 6 bases, the J end by 1 base, with 6 bases between. This CDR3 comprises 12 residues. Germline CDR1 and CDR2: KGHSH and LQKENI. Here the CDR3 reads CASSVLNYGYTF. CDR3 nucleotides: TGTGCCAGCTCCGTTCTTAACTATGGCTACACCTTC. Filled out from reference TRBV18 and TRBJ1-2, the complete variable domain reads NAGVMQNPRHLVRRRGQEARLRCSPMKGHSHVYWYRQLPEEGLKFMVYLQKENIIDESGMPKERFSAEFPKEGPSILRIQQVVRGDSAAYFCASSVLNYGYTFGSGTRLTVV.

V gene TRBV6-1 combines with J gene TRBJ2-3; D is unclear. Germline CDR1 reads MNHNS; CDR2 reads SASEGT. V was cut by 8 bases and J by 1 base, with 13 bases left in between. CDR3 size: 14 residues. The CDR3 loop reads CASLLGYRTDTQYF. DNA of the CDR3: TGTGCCAGCCTACTCGGGTACCGCACAGATACGCAGTATTTT.

The sample holds one count of this clone. The V and J genes are TRBV19 and TRBJ2-2, with a tentative D call TRBD2 (6 bases). Germline lookup yields CDR1 LNHDA and CDR2 SQIVND (reference sequence). Deletions cut 3 bases from V and 6 bases from J, with 8 bases between. CDR3 length equals 13 residues. CDR3 region: CASSIREAGELFF. The CDR3 coding sequence is TGTGCCAGTAGTATCAGGGAGGCCGGGGAGCTGTTTTTT. The whole variable domain, filled in from reference TRBV19 and TRBJ2-2, reads DGGITQSPKYLFRKEGQNVTLSCEQNLNHDAMYWYRQDPGQGLRLIYYSQIVNDFQKGDIAEGYSVSREKKESFPLTVTSAQKNPTAFYLCASSIREAGELFFGEGSRLTVL.

This chain links TRBV4-2 with TRBJ2-5; weak D call: TRBD2 (7 bases). The V end lost 0 bases, the J end lost 4 bases, and 12 bases lay between the germline ends. Germline V gives CDR1 LGHNA, CDR2 YNFKEQ. CDR3 length equals 15 residues. CDR3 protein: CASSQDLGGAETQYF. The CDR3 DNA follows: TGTGCCAGCAGCCAAGACTTAGGGGGGGCAGAGACCCAGTACTTC.

The chain recombines TRBV19 with TRBJ2-5; 10 nucleotides align to TRBD2. Trimming cost V 1 base and J 4 bases; bases outside gene matches: 3. Germline V gene data show CDR1 as LNHDA and CDR2 as SQIVND (reference sequence). This CDR3 has 15 residues. The CDR3 sequence: CASSIGAGGPETQYF. CDR3 DNA sequence: TGTGCCAGTAGTATAGGAGCGGGGGGGCCAGAGACCCAGTACTTC. The full variable domain, its missing parts supplied by reference TRBV19 and TRBJ2-5, is DGGITQSPKYLFRKEGQNVTLSCEQNLNHDAMYWYRQDPGQGLRLIYYSQIVNDFQKGDIAEGYSVSREKKESFPLTVTSAQKNPTAFYLCASSIGAGGPETQYFGPGTRLLVL.

The V and J genes are TRBV7-2 and TRBJ1-1; 7 bases align to TRBD1. The CDR3 covers 14 residues. CDR1 is SGHTA and CDR2 is FQGNSA in the germline V gene. The V gene end was trimmed by 5 bases and the J gene end by 5 bases; junction bases not matched to a gene: 8. The CDR3 loop reads CASSAHRGGTEAFF. CDR3 DNA: TGTGCCAGCAGCGCCCACAGGGGTGGAACTGAAGCTTTCTTT.

The sample holds one count of this clone. This sequence joins TRBV5-4 and TRBJ2-1; D ambiguous. Trimming removed 4 bases from V and 2 bases from J, with 10 bases in between. This CDR3 has 14 residues. Germline CDR1 SGHNT, CDR2 YYREEE (reference sequence). The CDR3 protein is CASSARGTYNEQFF. The CDR3 DNA reads as TGTGCCAGCAGCGCCCGCGGTACCTACAATGAGCAGTTCTTC.

The chain joins TRBV9 to TRBJ1-1; no clear D gene. V lost 3 bases and J 5 bases, leaving 17 bases between the germline ends. The CDR3 spans 15 residues. The germline V gene encodes CDR1 SGDLS and CDR2 YYNGEE. Here the CDR3 DNA reads TGTGCCAGCAGCGCATTCTTGGCGGGAGGGACTGAAGCTTTCTTT. As protein: CASSAFLAGGTEAFF. Full variable domain (remainder filled in from reference TRBV9 and TRBJ1-1): DSGVTQTPKHLITATGQRVTLRCSPRSGDLSVYWYQQSLDQGLQFLIQYYNGEERAKGNILERFSAQQFPDLHSELNLSSLELGDSALYFCASSAFLAGGTEAFFGQGTRLTVV.

The chain recombines TRBV6-6 with TRBJ2-1; unclear D gene. CDR1 is MNHNY and CDR2 is SVGAGI in the germline V gene (reference sequence). The CDR3 covers 13 residues. V lost 6 bases, J lost 5 bases, and 11 bases lay in between. CDR3 sequence reads: CASRPLGNNEQFF. CDR3 DNA sequence: TGTGCCAGCAGACCCCTTGGCAACAATGAGCAGTTCTTC.

The CDR3 DNA follows: TGTGCCAGCAGCTTAAATCGGGCTGGGGCCAACGTCCTGACTTTC. This encodes CASSLNRAGANVLTF. The chain links TRBV13 to TRBJ2-6; D not resolved. The germline gives CDR1 PRHDT, CDR2 FYEKMQ (reference sequence). V was cut by 2 bases and J by 2 bases, with 7 bases left in between. The CDR3 length is 15 residues.

V usage is TRBV25-1 and J usage is TRBJ2-7; the D gene is possibly TRBD1 (5 bases). The germline CDR1 and CDR2 sequences are MGHDK and SYGVNS. V was clipped by 6 bases and J by 4 bases, with 16 bases between them. The CDR3 loop spans 14 amino acids. The CDR3: CASSGHPTVYEQYF. CDR3 in DNA: TGTGCCAGCAGCGGCCACCCGACAGTTTACGAGCAGTACTTC.

This clone was picked up one time. This chain connects TRBV27 to TRBJ2-2, with a tentative D call TRBD2 (5 bases). V lost 2 bases to trimming and J lost 5 bases, with 18 bases between them. This CDR3 has 17 residues. Germline CDR1 reads MNHEY; CDR2 reads SMNVEV (reference sequence). The CDR3 DNA sequence: TGTGCCAGCAGTTTAGGACTGACAACATTATGGACCGGGGAGCTGTTTTTT. This sequence encodes CASSLGLTTLWTGELFF.

This clone was seen more than once but under ten times. J is TRBJ1-1 and V is TRBV2, with 7 positions matching TRBD1. This CDR3 is 15 amino acids long. Germline V gene lookup returns CDR1 SNHLY and CDR2 FYNNEI. J lost 1 base, V lost 6 bases, and 8 bases had no gene match. CDR3 protein: CASRPSGTENTEAFF. The CDR3 coding sequence is TGTGCCAGCAGGCCATCCGGGACAGAGAACACTGAAGCTTTCTTT.

The CDR3 region has the DNA TGTGCCAGCAGCACACGACTAGCAGAGACCCAGTACTTC. Its translation is CASSTRLAETQYF. V and J are TRBV7-8 and TRBJ2-5; 7 positions agree with TRBD2. Looked up from germline, CDR1 is SGHVS and CDR2 is FQNEAQ. Germline trimming cut 5 bases from V and 4 bases from J; bases unmatched to any gene: 4. The CDR3 consists of 13 residues.